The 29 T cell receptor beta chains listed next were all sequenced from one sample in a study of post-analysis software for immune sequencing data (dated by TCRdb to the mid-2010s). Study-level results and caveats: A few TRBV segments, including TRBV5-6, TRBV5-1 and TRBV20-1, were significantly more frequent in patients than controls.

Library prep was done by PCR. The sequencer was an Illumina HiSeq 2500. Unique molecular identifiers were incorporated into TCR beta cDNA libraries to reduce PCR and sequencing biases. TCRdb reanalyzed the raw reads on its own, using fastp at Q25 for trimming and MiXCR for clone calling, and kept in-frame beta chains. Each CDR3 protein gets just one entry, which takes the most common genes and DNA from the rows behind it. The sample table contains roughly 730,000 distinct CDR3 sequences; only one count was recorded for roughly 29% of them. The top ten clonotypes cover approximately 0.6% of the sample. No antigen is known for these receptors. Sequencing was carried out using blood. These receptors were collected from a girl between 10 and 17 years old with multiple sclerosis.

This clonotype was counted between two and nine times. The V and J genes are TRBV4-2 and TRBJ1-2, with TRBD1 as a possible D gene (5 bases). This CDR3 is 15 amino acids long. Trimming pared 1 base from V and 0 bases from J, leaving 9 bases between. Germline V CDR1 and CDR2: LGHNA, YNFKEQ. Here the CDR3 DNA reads TGTGCCAGCAGCCAAGTGGGCAGGGCTAACTATGGCTACACCTTC. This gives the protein CASSQVGRANYGYTF.

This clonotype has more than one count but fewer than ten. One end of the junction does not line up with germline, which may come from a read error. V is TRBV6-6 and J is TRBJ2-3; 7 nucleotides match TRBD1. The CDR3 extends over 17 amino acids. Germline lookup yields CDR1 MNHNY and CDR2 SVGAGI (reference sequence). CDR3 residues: CTSSYHSPGTVEDTQYF. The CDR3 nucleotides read TGTACCAGCAGTTACCACAGTCCCGGGACAGTGGAAGATACGCAGTATTTT.

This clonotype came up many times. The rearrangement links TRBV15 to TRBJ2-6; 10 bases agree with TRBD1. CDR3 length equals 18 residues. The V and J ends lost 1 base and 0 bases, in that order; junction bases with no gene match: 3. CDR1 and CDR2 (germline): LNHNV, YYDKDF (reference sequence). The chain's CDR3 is CATSRGGQGYSGANVLTF. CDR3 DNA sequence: TGTGCCACCAGCAGAGGGGGACAGGGGTACTCTGGGGCCAACGTCCTGACTTTC. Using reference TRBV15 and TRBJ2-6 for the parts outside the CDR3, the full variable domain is DAMVIQNPRYQVTQFGKPVTLSCSQTLNHNVMYWYQQKSSQAPKLLFHYYDKDFNNEADTPDNFQSRRPNTSFCFLDIRSPGLGDTAMYLCATSRGGQGYSGANVLTFGAGSRLTVL.

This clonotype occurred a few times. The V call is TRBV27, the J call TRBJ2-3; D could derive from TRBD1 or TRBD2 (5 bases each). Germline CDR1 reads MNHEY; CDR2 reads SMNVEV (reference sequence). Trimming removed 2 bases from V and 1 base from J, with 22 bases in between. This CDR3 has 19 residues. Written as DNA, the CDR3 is TGTGCCAGCAGTTTACGGGGCGCTAGTAGCCGCCGCGGCACAGATACGCAGTATTTT. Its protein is CASSLRGASSRRGTDTQYF.

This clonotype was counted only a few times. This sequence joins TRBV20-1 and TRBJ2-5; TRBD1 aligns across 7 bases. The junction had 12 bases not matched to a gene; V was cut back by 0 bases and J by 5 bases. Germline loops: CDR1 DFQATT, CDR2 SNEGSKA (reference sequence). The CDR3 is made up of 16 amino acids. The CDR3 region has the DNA TGCAGTGCTAGAGATCGTGTGAGGGGGCGGATGGAGACCCAGTACTTC. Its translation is CSARDRVRGRMETQYF.

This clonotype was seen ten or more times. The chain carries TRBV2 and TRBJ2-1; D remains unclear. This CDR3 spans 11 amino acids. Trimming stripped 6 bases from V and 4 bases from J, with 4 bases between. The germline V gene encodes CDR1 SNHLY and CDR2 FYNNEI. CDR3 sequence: CASREYNEQFF. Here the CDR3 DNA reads TGTGCCAGCAGAGAATACAATGAGCAGTTCTTC.

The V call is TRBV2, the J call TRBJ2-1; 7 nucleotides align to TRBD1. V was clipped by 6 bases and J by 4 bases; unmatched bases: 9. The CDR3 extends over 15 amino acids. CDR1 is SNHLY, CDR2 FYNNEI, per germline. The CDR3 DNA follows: TGTGCCAGCAGCCAGACAACAGGGGCTTACAATGAGCAGTTCTTC. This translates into CASSQTTGAYNEQFF.

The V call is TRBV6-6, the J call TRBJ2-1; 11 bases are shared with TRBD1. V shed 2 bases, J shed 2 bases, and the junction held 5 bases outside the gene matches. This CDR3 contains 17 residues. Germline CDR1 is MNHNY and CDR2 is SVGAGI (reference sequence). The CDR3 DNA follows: TGTGCCAGCAGTTACGGGACAGGGGGTAGCACCTACAATGAGCAGTTCTTC. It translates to CASSYGTGGSTYNEQFF.

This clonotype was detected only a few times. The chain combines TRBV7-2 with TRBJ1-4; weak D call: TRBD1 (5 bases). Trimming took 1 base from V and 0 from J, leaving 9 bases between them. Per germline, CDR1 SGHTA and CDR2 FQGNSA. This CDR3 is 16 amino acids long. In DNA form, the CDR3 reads TGTGCCAGCAGCTTAGGCTGGGGCGCAACTAATGAAAAACTGTTTTTT. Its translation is CASSLGWGATNEKLFF.

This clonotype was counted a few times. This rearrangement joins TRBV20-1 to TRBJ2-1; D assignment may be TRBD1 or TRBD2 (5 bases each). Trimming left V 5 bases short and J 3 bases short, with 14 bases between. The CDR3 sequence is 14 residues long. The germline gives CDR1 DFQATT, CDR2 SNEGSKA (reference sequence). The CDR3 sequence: CSACPGRIYNEQFF. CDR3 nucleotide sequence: TGCAGTGCTTGTCCGGGACGGATCTACAATGAGCAGTTCTTC.

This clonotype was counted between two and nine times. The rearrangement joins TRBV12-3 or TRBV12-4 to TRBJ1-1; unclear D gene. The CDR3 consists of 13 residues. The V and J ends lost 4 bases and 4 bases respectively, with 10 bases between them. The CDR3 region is CASSSLSRTEAFF. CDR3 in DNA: TGTGCCAGCAGTTCTTTATCTCGCACTGAAGCTTTCTTT.

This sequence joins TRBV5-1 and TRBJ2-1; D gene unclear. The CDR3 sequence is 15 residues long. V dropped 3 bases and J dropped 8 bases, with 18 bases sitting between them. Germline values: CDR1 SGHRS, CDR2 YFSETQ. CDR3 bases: TGCGCCAGCAGCTCCGCTAGGTCTGGTAGGGATGAGCAGTTCTTC. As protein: CASSSARSGRDEQFF. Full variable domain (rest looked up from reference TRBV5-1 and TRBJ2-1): KAGVTQTPRYLIKTRGQQVTLSCSPISGHRSVSWYQQTPGQGLQFLFEYFSETQRNKGNFPGRFSGRQFSNSRSEMNVSTLELGDSALYLCASSSARSGRDEQFFGPGTRLTVL.

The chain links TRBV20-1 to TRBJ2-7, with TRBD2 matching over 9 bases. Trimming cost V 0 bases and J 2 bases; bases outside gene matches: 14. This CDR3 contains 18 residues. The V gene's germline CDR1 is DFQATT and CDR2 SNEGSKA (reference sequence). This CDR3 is CSARDTASQLAGTYEQYF. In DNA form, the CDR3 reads TGCAGTGCTAGAGACACAGCCTCTCAACTAGCGGGTACCTACGAGCAGTACTTC.

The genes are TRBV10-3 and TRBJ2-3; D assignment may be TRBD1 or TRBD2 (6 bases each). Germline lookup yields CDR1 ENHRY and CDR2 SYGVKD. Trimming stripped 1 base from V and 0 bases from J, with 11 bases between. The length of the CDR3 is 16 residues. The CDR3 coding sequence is TGTGCCATCAGTGAGTTAGGGGGGTCTAGCACAGATACGCAGTATTTT. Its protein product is CAISELGGSSTDTQYF.

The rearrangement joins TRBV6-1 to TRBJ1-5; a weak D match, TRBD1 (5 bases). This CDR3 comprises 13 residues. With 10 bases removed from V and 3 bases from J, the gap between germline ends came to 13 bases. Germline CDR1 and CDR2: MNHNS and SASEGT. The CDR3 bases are TGTGCCAACGGGGGGGGAGTCAATCAGCCCCAGCATTTT. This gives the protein CANGGGVNQPQHF.

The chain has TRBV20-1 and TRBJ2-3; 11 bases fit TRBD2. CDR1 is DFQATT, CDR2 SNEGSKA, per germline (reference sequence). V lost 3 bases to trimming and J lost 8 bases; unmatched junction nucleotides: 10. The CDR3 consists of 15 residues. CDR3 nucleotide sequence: TGCAGTGCTAGGGGACTAGCGGCAGTTATGGGTACGCAGTATTTT. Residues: CSARGLAAVMGTQYF.

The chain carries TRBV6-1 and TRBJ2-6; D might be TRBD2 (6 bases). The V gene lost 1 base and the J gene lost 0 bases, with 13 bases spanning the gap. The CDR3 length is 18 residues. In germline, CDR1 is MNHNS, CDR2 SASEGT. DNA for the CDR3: TGTGCCAGCAGTGAAGGGAGGGGACGGAGCTCTGGGGCCAACGTCCTGACTTTC. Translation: CASSEGRGRSSGANVLTF.

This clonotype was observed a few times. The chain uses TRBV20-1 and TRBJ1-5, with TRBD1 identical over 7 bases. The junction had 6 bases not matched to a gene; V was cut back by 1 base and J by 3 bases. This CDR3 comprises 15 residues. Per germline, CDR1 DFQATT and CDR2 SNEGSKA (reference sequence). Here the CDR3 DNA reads TGCAGTGCTAGAGCTTTGACAGGGCTCAATCAGCCCCAGCATTTT. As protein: CSARALTGLNQPQHF.

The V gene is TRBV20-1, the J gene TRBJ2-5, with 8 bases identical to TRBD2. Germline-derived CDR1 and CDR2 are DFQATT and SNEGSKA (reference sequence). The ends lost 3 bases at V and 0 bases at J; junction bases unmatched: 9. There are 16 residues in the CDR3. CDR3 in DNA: TGCAGTGCTAGCCAGACAGCGGGGGTCTACCAAGAGACCCAGTACTTC. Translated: CSASQTAGVYQETQYF.

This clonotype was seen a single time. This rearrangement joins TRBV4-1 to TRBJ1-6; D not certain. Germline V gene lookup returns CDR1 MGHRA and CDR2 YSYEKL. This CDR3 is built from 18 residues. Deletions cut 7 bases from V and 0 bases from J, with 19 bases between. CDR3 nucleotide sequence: TGCGCCAGCACCGCGATCGGGTCTCGGAGCTCCTATAATTCACCCCTCCACTTT. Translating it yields CASTAIGSRSSYNSPLHF.

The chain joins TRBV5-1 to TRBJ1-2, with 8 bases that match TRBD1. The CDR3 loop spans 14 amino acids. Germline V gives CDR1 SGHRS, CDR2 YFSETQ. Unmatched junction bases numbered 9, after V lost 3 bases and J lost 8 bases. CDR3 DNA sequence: TGCGCCAGCAGCTCGGGACAGGCCTTGTGGGGCTACACCTTC. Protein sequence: CASSSGQALWGYTF.

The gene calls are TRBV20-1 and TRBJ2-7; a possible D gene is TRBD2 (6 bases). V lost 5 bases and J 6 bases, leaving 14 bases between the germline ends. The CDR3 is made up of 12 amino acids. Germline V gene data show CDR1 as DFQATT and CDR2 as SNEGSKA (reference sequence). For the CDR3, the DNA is TGCAGTGCTGCCAGCGGAGGGCGCGAGCAGTACTTC. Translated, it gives CSAASGGREQYF.

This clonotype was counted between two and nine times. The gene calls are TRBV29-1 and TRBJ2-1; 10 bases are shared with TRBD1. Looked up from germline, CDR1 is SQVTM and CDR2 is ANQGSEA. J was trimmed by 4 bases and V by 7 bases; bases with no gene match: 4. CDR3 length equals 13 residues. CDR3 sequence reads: CSADRGGYNEQFF. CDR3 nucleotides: TGCAGCGCGGACAGGGGGGGATACAATGAGCAGTTCTTC.

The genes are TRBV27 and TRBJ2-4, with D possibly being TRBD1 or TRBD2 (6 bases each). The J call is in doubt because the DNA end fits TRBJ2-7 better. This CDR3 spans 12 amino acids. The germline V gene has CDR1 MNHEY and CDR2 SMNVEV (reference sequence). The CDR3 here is CASRGGWNEQYF. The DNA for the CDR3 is TGTGCCAGCAGGGGGGGCTGGAACGAGCAGTACTTC.

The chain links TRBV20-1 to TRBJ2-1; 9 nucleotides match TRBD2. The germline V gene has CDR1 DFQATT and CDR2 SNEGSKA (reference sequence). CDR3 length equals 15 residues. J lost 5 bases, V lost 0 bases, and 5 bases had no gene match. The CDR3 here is CSARDLLAGNNEQFF. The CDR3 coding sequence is TGCAGTGCTAGAGATTTGCTAGCGGGGAACAATGAGCAGTTCTTC.

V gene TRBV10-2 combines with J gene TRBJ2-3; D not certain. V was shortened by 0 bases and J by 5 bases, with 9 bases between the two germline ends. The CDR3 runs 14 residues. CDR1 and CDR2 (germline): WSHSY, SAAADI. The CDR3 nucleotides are TGCGCCAGCAGTGAGTCGGCTAGTGTAGATACGCAGTATTTT. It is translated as CASSESASVDTQYF.

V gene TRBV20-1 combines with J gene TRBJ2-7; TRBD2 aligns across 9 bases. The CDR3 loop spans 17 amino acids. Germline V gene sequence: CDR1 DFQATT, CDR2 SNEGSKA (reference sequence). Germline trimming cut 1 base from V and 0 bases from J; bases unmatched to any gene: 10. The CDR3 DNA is TGCAGTGCTAGAGGGGCTAGCGGGACCGAACCCTCCTACGAGCAGTACTTC. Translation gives CSARGASGTEPSYEQYF.

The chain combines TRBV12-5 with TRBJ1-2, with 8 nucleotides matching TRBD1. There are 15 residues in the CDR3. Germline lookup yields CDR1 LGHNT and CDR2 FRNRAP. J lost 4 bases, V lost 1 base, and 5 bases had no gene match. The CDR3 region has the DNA TGTGCTAGTGGTTTGGGCGGACAGGGTGGCTATGGCTACACCTTC. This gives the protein CASGLGGQGGYGYTF.

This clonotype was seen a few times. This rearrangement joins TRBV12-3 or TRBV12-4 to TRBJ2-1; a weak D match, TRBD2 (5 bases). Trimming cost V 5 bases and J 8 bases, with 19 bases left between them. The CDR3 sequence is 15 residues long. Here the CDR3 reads CASSTRGPRIDEQFF. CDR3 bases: TGTGCCAGCAGTACACGGGGTCCTCGTATCGATGAGCAGTTCTTC.